The 7 T cell receptor beta chains presented below share a single source sample, sequenced in a study of T cells in narcolepsy. The method was immunoSEQ multiplex PCR; TCRdb's version includes in-frame clones alone and lacks a portion of them. The table includes about 29,000 clones, about 87% detected once. Sequenced sample: memory (CD45RA-) CD4+ T cells from blood. The source is a human donor in good health.

The V call is TRBV5-6, the J call TRBJ1-4; 7 bases line up with TRBD1. Germline assignment: CDR1 SGHDT and CDR2 YYEEEE. With V trimmed by 2 bases and J by 4 bases, 5 bases remained unmatched. The CDR3 contains 15 residues. Here the CDR3 reads CASSFLGQSNEKLFF. The CDR3 DNA is TGTGCCAGCAGCTTCCTGGGACAGAGTAATGAAAAACTGTTTTTT.

The gene calls are TRBV30 and TRBJ2-3; no firm D call. The CDR3 consists of 13 residues. CDR1 is GTSNPN and CDR2 is SVGIG in the germline V gene (reference sequence). With 3 bases removed from V and 5 bases from J, the gap between germline ends came to 12 bases. The CDR3 sequence is CAWRVGVGDTQYF. CDR3 bases: TGTGCCTGGAGAGTAGGCGTTGGAGATACGCAGTATTTT.

The chain links TRBV6-1 to TRBJ2-6, with D perhaps matching TRBD1 (6 bases). CDR1 is MNHNS, CDR2 SASEGT, per germline. The CDR3 is 15 residues long. V was pared by 5 bases and J by 0 bases, with 8 bases between. CDR3 loop: CASSLGHSGANVLTF. The CDR3 nucleotides are TGTGCCAGCAGTTTGGGACACTCTGGGGCCAACGTCCTGACTTTC.

The chain links TRBV11-1 to TRBJ2-2; TRBD2 matches 11 bases. The length of the CDR3 is 16 residues. Germline lookup yields CDR1 SGHAT and CDR2 FQDESV (reference sequence). V was clipped by 4 bases and J by 2 bases; unmatched bases: 3. The CDR3 loop reads CASSSLAGGNTGELFF. The CDR3 DNA follows: TGTGCCAGCAGCTCCCTAGCGGGAGGTAACACCGGGGAGCTGTTTTTT.

The rearrangement uses TRBV6-6 and TRBJ1-1; D ambiguous. Germline CDR1 is MNHNY and CDR2 is SVGAGI (reference sequence). Trimming took off 7 bases at V and 3 bases at J, with 12 bases between the two ends. The CDR3 covers 13 residues. CDR3 residues: CASTTPGYTEAFF. The DNA of the CDR3 is TGTGCCAGCACCACCCCGGGGTACACTGAAGCTTTCTTT.

V usage is TRBV4-2 and J usage is TRBJ2-3, with D possibly matching TRBD2 (6 bases). Deletions cut 0 bases from V and 3 bases from J, with 7 bases between. The CDR3 consists of 14 residues. Per the germline V gene, CDR1 is LGHNA and CDR2 is YNFKEQ. The CDR3 sequence is CASSQDRGTDTQYF. The CDR3 DNA reads as TGTGCCAGCAGCCAAGATCGGGGGACAGATACGCAGTATTTT.

V gene TRBV7-8 combines with J gene TRBJ1-5, with 8 bases matching TRBD1. V dropped 3 bases and J dropped 4; count of bases not matched to a gene: 17. CDR3 size: 19 residues. Germline CDR1 is SGHVS and CDR2 is FQNEAQ. This CDR3 reads CASSLKWSRTGTGNQPQHF. For the CDR3, the DNA is TGTGCCAGCAGCTTGAAGTGGTCCCGGACAGGGACGGGGAATCAGCCCCAGCATTTT.